Listed here are 11 T cell receptor beta chains from one sample, sequenced in a study of radiation and T cells in renal cell carcinoma. Sequenced by immunoSEQ multiplex PCR; TCRdb stores in-frame clones only, minus some. The table records tens of thousands of clones, 82% of them present only once. Time point denoted: baseline pretreatment blood. Treatment: 15 Gy SBRT to primary tumor, nephrectomy 4 weeks later. The sequencing used blood, collected from a patient whose treatment included radiotherapy and nephrectomy. The receptors were sampled from a man between 60 and 75 years old with renal cell carcinoma.

V gene TRBV19 combines with J gene TRBJ2-1; tentative D call: TRBD2 (6 bases). Trimming left V 5 bases short and J 9 bases short, with 23 bases between. CDR1 LNHDA and CDR2 SQIVND come from the germline V gene (reference sequence). The CDR3 spans 16 residues. The CDR3: CASSVSSVLGTFEQFF. The CDR3 nucleotides are TGTGCCAGTAGTGTCTCTTCAGTTTTGGGGACTTTTGAGCAGTTCTTC.

This chain links TRBV18 with TRBJ2-7, with D uncertain. Between the trimmed V and J ends, which lost 2 bases and 4 bases, there was a span of 12 bases. This CDR3 region has 14 residues. Germline loops: CDR1 KGHSH, CDR2 LQKENI. This chain's CDR3 is CASSPGARAYEQYF. For the CDR3, the DNA is TGTGCCAGCTCACCAGGCGCAAGAGCGTACGAGCAGTACTTC.

The chain joins TRBV29-1 to TRBJ1-2; the D is unclear. Trimming took 7 bases from V and 4 from J, leaving 13 bases between them. From germline, CDR1 is SQVTM and CDR2 ANQGSEA. This CDR3 is 12 amino acids long. In DNA, the CDR3 is TGCAGCGCCACTTCAGGTCTCTATGGCTACACCTTC. It encodes CSATSGLYGYTF. The full variable domain, in which reference TRBV29-1 and TRBJ1-2 provide the parts outside the CDR3, is SAVISQKPSRDICQRGTSLTIQCQVDSQVTMMFWYRQQPGQSLTLIATANQGSEATYESGFVIDKFPISRPNLTFSTLTVSNMSPEDSSIYLCSATSGLYGYTFGSGTRLTVV.

This clone was picked up one time. The chain has TRBV5-6 and TRBJ2-7; D is unresolved. The CDR3 sequence is 15 residues long. Trimming shortened V by 0 bases and J by 0 bases, and 10 bases separated the two germline ends. Germline V lookup: CDR1 SGHDT, CDR2 YYEEEE. The CDR3: CASSLGLTSSYEQYF. In DNA form, the CDR3 reads TGTGCCAGCAGCTTGGGGCTGACGAGCTCCTACGAGCAGTACTTC.

The rearrangement uses TRBV5-8 and TRBJ2-3, with D uncertain. Deletions cut 0 bases from V and 2 bases from J, with 7 bases between. The CDR3 contains 14 residues. Germline loops: CDR1 SGHTS, CDR2 YDEGEE. The CDR3: CASSLGHHTDTQYF. The CDR3 DNA sequence: TGTGCCAGCAGCTTGGGACACCACACAGATACGCAGTATTTT.

The V call is TRBV4-1, the J call TRBJ1-4, with unresolved D. Between the trimmed V and J ends, which lost 2 bases and 2 bases, there was a span of 6 bases. This CDR3 contains 14 residues. In germline, CDR1 is MGHRA, CDR2 YSYEKL. CDR3 loop: CASSQYQTNEKLFF. The CDR3 DNA is TGCGCCAGCAGCCAATATCAGACTAATGAAAAACTGTTTTTT.

V is TRBV10-2 and J is TRBJ2-7, with TRBD1 identical over 10 bases. J gave up 5 bases and V 0 bases, and 7 bases lay outside the gene matches. This CDR3 has 16 amino acids. The germline CDR1 and CDR2 sequences are WSHSY and SAAADI. The CDR3 reads CASSESSGQGKHEQYF. The CDR3 DNA reads TGCGCCAGCAGTGAGTCGTCGGGACAGGGGAAGCACGAGCAGTACTTC.

The J gene is TRBJ2-1, the V gene TRBV5-4; D is perhaps TRBD1 (8 bases). CDR1 SGHNT and CDR2 YYREEE come from the germline V gene (reference sequence). The CDR3 extends over 16 amino acids. Trimming cost V 4 bases and J 2 bases, with 16 bases left between them. CDR3 residues: CASSAGQGGTYNEQFF. The CDR3 DNA reads as TGTGCCAGCAGCGCAGGACAGGGAGGGACCTACAATGAGCAGTTCTTC.

This chain uses TRBV27 with TRBJ2-7; TRBD2 agrees at 7 bases. This CDR3 has 16 amino acids. J lost 4 bases, V lost 0 bases, and 9 bases had no gene match. The germline V gene encodes CDR1 MNHEY and CDR2 SMNVEV (reference sequence). CDR3 DNA: TGTGCCAGCAGTTTATCGAGCCAGCGGGGTGTATACGAGCAGTACTTC. Residues: CASSLSSQRGVYEQYF.

The chain links TRBV10-3 to TRBJ2-7; D perhaps matches TRBD1 (6 bases). The CDR3 is 15 residues long. The ends were cut back, 6 bases at V and 3 bases at J, with 18 bases in the middle. Per the germline V gene, CDR1 is ENHRY and CDR2 is SYGVKD. CDR3 residues: CAIRPSTGLSYEQYF. CDR3 bases: TGTGCCATCAGACCATCCACAGGGCTTAGCTACGAGCAGTACTTC.

Concerning this clone itself: The sample carries other DNA sequences with the same CDR3. The gene calls are TRBV28 and TRBJ1-3; D gene ambiguous. The germline gives CDR1 MDHEN, CDR2 SYDVKM. V shed 6 bases and J shed 0 bases, with 9 bases lying between them. The length of the CDR3 is 14 residues. CDR3 amino acids: CASRLGSSGNTIYF. In DNA, the CDR3 is TGTGCCAGCAGACTAGGGTCCTCTGGAAACACCATATATTTT.